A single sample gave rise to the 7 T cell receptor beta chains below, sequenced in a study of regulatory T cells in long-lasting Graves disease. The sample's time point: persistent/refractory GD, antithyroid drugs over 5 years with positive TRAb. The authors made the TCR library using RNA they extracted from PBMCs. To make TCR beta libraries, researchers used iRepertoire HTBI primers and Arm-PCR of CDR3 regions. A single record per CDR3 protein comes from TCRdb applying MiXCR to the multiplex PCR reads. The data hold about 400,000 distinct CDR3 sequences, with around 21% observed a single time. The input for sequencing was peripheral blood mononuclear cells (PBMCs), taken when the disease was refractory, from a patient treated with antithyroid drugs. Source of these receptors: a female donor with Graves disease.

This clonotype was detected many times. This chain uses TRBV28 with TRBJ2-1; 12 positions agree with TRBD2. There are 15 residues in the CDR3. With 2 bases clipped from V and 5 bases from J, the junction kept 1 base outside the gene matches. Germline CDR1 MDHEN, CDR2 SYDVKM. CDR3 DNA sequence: TGTGCCAGCAGTTTAAGACTAGCGGGAGACAATGAGCAGTTCTTC. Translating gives CASSLRLAGDNEQFF.

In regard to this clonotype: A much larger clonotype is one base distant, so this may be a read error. DNA for the CDR3: TGTGCCAGCAGCTTGGCGGACAGCCAGCCCCAGCATTTT. It yields the protein CASSLADSQPQHF. This chain links TRBV11-2 with TRBJ1-5, with TRBD1 as a possible D gene (6 bases). V was shortened by 3 bases and J by 7 bases, with 10 bases between the two germline ends. Germline CDR1 and CDR2: SGHAT and FQNNGV. The CDR3 consists of 13 residues.

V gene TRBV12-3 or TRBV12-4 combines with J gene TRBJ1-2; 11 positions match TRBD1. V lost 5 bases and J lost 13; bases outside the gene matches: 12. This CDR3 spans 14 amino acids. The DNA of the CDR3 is TGTGCCAGCAGTATTACCGGGACAGGGGGTCGCTGCACCTTC. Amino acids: CASSITGTGGRCTF.

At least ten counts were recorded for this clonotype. The CDR3 here is CASSYGGGQGTEAFF. The CDR3 coding sequence is TGTGCCAGCAGTTACGGGGGTGGACAGGGAACTGAAGCTTTCTTT. The genes are TRBV6-5 and TRBJ1-1; 8 nucleotides agree with TRBD1. With 2 bases clipped from V and 5 bases from J, the junction kept 7 bases outside the gene matches. The germline V gene encodes CDR1 MNHEY and CDR2 SVGAGI. The CDR3 contains 15 residues.

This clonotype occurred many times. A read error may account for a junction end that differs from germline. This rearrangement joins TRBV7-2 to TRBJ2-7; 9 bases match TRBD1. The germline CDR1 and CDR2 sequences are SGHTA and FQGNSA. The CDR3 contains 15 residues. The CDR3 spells CASSLGGQGTYEQYF. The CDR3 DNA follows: TGCGCCAGCAGCTTGGGTGGACAGGGGACCTACGAGCAGTACTTC. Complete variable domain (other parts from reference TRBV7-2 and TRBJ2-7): GAGVSQSPSNKVTEKGKDVELRCDPISGHTALYWYRQSLGQGLEFLIYFQGNSAPDKSGLPSDRFSAERTGGSVSTLTIQRTQQEDSAVYLCASSLGGQGTYEQYFGPGTRLTVT.

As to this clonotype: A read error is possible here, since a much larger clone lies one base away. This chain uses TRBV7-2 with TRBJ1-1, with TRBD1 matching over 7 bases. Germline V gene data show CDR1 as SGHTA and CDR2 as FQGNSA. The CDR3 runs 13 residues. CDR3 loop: CASSPGQLTEASF. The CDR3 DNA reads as TGTGCCAGCAGCCCGGGACAGTTGACTGAAGCTTCCTTT.

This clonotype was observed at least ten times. CDR3 DNA sequence: TGTGCCAGCATCTCGTTCACCGGGGAGCTGTTTTTT. Its translation is CASISFTGELFF. The chain couples TRBV28 to TRBJ2-2; D gene ambiguous. Germline CDR1 MDHEN, CDR2 SYDVKM. The V and J ends lost 7 bases and 4 bases respectively, with 7 bases between them. The length of the CDR3 is 12 residues.